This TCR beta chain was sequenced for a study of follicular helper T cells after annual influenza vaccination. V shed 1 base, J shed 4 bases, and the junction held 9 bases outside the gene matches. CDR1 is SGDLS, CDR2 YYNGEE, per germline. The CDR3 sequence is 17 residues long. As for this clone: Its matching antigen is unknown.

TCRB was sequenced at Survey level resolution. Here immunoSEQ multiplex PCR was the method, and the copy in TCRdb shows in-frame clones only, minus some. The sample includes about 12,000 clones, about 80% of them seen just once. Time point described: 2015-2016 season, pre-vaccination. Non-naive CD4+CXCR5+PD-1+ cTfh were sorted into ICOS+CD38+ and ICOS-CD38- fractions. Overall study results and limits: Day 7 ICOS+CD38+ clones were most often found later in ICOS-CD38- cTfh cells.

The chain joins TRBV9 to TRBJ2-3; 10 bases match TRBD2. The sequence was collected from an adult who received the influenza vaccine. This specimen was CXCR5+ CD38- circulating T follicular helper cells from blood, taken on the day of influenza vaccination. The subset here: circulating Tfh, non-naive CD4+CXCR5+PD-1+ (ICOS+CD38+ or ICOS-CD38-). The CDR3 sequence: CASSVSPSGGAPDTQYF. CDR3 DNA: TGTGCCAGCAGCGTATCACCCAGCGGGGGGGCCCCAGATACGCAGTATTTT.